Each of the 5 T cell receptor beta chains below was sequenced from the same sample in a study of monozygotic twins with inflammatory bowel disease. With the 5' RACE reads reprocessed, TCRdb shows one record per CDR3 protein and no DNA. The sample's table shows more than 300,000 distinct CDR3 sequences. Input material: blood. These TCRs come from a human donor with ulcerative colitis or Crohn's disease, or a healthy co-twin of an affected twin (not recorded which).

The chain recombines TRBV9 with TRBJ2-2; checking the TCRdb D call of TRBD1 is not possible without DNA. This CDR3 has 16 amino acids. Germline values: CDR1 SGDLS, CDR2 YYNGEE. The chain's CDR3 is CASSRSSGGQTGELFF.

The chain joins TRBV9 to TRBJ2-2; TCRdb picks TRBD1, but there is no DNA to check that call. Germline V lookup: CDR1 SGDLS, CDR2 YYNGEE. The CDR3 covers 14 residues. CDR3: CASSVGQPTGELFF.

The V call is TRBV19, the J call TRBJ2-3; absent DNA, TCRdb's TRBD2 call cannot be checked. From germline, CDR1 is LNHDA and CDR2 SQIVND (reference sequence). The CDR3 totals 15 residues. The CDR3 loop is CASTLTSGGTDTQYF.

V is TRBV10-3 and J is TRBJ2-3; TCRdb picks TRBD2, but there is no DNA to check that call. This CDR3 is built from 12 residues. Germline V CDR1 and CDR2: ENHRY, SYGVKD. Here the CDR3 reads CAISGAEDTQYF.

The chain recombines TRBV11-2 with TRBJ1-3; absent DNA, TCRdb's TRBD1 call cannot be checked. CDR1 is SGHAT and CDR2 is FQNNGV in the germline V gene. The CDR3 is 18 residues long. The CDR3 here is CASSRQGLQVPSGNTIYF. Full variable domain (remainder filled in from reference TRBV11-2 and TRBJ1-3): EAGVAQSPRYKIIEKRQSVAFWCNPISGHATLYWYQQILGQGPKLLIQFQNNGVVDDSQLPKDRFSAERLKGVDSTLKIQPAKLEDSAVYLCASSRQGLQVPSGNTIYFGEGSWLTVV.